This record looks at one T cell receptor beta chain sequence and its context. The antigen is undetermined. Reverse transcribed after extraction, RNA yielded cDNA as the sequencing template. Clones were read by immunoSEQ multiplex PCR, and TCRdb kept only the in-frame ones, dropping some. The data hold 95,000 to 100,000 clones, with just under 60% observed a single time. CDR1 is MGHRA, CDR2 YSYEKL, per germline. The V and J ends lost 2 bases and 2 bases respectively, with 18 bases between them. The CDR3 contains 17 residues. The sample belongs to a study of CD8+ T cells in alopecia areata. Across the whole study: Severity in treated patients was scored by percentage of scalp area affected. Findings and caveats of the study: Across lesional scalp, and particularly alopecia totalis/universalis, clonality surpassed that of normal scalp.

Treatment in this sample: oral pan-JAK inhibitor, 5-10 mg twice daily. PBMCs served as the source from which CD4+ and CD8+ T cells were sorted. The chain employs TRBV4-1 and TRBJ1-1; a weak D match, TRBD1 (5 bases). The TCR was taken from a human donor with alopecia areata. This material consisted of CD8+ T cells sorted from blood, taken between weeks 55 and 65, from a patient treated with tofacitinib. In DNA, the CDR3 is TGCGCCAGCAGCCAATCCAGCCTTCAGGGAGTTAACACTGAAGCTTTCTTT. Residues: CASSQSSLQGVNTEAFF.